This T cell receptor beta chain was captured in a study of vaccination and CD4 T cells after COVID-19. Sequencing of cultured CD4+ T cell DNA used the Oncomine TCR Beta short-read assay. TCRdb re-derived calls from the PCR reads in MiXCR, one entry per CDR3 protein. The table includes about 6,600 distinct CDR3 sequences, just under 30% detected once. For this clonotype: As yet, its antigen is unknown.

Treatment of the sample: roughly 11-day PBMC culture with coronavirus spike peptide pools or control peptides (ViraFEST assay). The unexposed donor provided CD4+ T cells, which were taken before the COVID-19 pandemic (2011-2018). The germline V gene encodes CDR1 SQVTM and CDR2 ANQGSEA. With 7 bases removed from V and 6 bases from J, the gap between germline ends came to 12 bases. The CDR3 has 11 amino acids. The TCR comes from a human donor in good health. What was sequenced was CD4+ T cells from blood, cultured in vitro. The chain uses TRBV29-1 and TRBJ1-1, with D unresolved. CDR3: CSADPTAEAFF. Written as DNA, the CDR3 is TGCAGCGCCGATCCAACGGCTGAAGCTTTCTTT.